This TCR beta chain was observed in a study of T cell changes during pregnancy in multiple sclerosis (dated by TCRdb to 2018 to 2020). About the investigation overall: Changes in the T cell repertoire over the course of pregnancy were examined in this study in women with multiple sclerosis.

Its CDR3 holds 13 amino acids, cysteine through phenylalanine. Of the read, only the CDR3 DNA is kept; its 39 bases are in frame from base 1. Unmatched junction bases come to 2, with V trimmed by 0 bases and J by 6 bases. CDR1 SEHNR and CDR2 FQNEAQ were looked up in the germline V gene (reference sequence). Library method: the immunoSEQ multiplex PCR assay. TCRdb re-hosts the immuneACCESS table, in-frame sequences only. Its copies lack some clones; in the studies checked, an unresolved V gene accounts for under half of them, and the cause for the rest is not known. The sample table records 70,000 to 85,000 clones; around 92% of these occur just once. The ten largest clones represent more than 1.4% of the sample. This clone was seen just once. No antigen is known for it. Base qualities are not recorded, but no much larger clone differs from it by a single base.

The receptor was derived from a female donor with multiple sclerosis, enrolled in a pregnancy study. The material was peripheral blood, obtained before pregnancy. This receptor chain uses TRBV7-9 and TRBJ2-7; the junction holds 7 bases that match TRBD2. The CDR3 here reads CASSLAGGVEQYF. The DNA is TGTGCCAGCAGCTTAGCGGGGGGGGTCGAGCAGTACTTC.